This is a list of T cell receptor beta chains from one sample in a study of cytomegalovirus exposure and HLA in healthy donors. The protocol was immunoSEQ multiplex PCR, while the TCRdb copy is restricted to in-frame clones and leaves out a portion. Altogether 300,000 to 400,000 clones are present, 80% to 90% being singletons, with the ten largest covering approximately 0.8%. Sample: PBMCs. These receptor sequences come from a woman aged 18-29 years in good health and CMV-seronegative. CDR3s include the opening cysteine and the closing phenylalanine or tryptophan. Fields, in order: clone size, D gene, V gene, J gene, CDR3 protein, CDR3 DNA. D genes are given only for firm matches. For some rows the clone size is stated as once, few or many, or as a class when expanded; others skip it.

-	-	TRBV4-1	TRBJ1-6	CASSQDPDRPLHF	TGCGCCAGCAGCCAAGATCCGGACAGACCCCTCCACTTT
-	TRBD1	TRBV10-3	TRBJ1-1	CAISATGDTEAFF	TGTGCCATCAGTGCTACAGGGGACACTGAAGCTTTCTTT
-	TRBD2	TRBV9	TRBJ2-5	CASSVGGNGETQYF	TGTGCCAGCAGCGTGGGGGGGAACGGAGAGACCCAGTACTTC
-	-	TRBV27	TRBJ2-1	CASSLGAGVNEQFF	TGTGCCAGCAGTTTAGGTGCAGGGGTAAATGAGCAGTTCTTC
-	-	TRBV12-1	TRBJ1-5	CAPSLTRRDYSNQPQHF	TGTGCCCCCAGCCTTACCCGACGGGACTATAGCAATCAGCCCCAGCATTTT
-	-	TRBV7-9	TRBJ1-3	CASSLDLVAGNTIYF	TGTGCCAGCAGCTTAGATTTAGTTGCTGGAAACACCATATATTTT
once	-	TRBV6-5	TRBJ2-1	CASSYSGTSYNEQFF	TGTGCCAGCAGTTACTCGGGGACTTCCTACAATGAGCAGTTCTTC
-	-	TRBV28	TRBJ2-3	CASRKLGRSTDTQYF	TGTGCCAGCAGGAAACTAGGACGGAGCACAGATACGCAGTATTTT
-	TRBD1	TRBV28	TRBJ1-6	CASSLSTGANSPLHF	TGTGCCAGCAGTTTAAGCACAGGGGCTAATTCACCCCTCCACTTT
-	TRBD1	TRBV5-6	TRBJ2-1	CASRWGQGNYNEQFF	TGTGCCAGCAGGTGGGGACAGGGGAACTACAATGAGCAGTTCTTC
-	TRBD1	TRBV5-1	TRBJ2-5	CASSLKQGGETQYF	TGCGCCAGCAGCTTAAAACAGGGGGGAGAGACCCAGTACTTC
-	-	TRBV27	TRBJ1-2	CASSFHGTNYGYTF	TGTGCCAGCAGTTTCCACGGGACAAACTATGGCTACACCTTC
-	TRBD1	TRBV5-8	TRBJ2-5	CASSSGQAYQETQYF	TGTGCCAGCAGCTCGGGACAGGCGTACCAAGAGACCCAGTACTTC
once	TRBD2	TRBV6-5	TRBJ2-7	CASSYETSGTYEQYF	TGTGCCAGCAGTTACGAAACTAGCGGGACCTACGAGCAGTACTTC
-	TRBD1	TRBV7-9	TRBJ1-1	CASSFRQGGEAFF	TGTGCCAGCAGCTTCAGACAGGGGGGGGAAGCTTTCTTT
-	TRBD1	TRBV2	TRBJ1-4	CATNRGPNEKLFF	TGTGCCACCAACAGGGGTCCTAATGAAAAACTGTTTTTT
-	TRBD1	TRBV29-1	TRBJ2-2	CSASPAGTAAGELFF	TGCAGCGCCTCCCCGGCCGGGACAGCGGCCGGGGAGCTGTTTTTT
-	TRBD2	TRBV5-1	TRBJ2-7	CASSRTSGPYEQYF	TGCGCCAGCAGCCGGACTAGCGGGCCTTACGAGCAGTACTTC
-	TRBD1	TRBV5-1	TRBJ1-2	CASSRWDRWNYGYTF	TGCGCCAGCAGCCGATGGGACAGATGGAACTATGGCTACACCTTC
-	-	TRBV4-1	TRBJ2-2	CASSQVSSREANTGELFF	TGCGCCAGCAGCCAAGTTAGTAGCCGCGAAGCGAACACCGGGGAGCTGTTTTTT
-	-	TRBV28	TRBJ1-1	CASREGGNTEAFF	TGTGCCAGCAGGGAAGGGGGGAACACTGAAGCTTTCTTT
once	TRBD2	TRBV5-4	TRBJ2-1	CASSFGGRAGNEQFF	TGTGCCAGCAGCTTCGGCGGGAGGGCCGGAAATGAGCAGTTCTTC
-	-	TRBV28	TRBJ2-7	CASSLLSPNRVEQYF	TGTGCCAGCAGTTTATTATCCCCCAACAGGGTTGAGCAGTACTTC
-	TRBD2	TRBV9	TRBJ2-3	CASSETGTSGRALADTQYF	TGTGCCAGCAGCGAGACCGGGACTAGCGGGAGGGCCCTGGCAGATACGCAGTATTTT